This T cell receptor (beta chain) was sequenced for a study of blood T cells in healthy people across ages. Regarding the study as a whole: Underestimates were what the diversity estimates from one million T cells were considered to be.

The authors ran a second PCR of roughly 6 to 12 cycles using a sample-barcoded 5' primer and a J-beta primer mix. MiXCR, applied by TCRdb to the 5' RACE reads, yields one record per CDR3 protein. The table has around 1,500,000 distinct CDR3 sequences, 28% seen once. Trimming took off 5 bases at V and 3 bases at J, with 11 bases between the two ends. The CDR3 covers 13 residues. There are many counts of this clonotype. Its target is unknown. The chain is built from TRBV12-3 or TRBV12-4 and TRBJ2-7, with D perhaps matching TRBD1 (5 bases). This receptor was identified in a woman in her twenties or thirties in good health. Sequences were obtained from blood. The CDR3 sequence: CASSPDSGYEQYF. The CDR3 coding sequence is TGTGCCAGCAGTCCCGACAGTGGCTACGAGCAGTACTTC.